This TCR beta chain was documented in a study of T cell responses to AZD1222 COVID-19 vaccine (dated by TCRdb to 2020 to 2023). Study-level background: AZD1222 recipients with second doses at about 4 weeks or about 12 weeks were pooled, because spike-specific TCR depth and breadth did not differ between schedules. Enrollment into the trials was organized by age into subgroups of 18-55, 56-69 and 70-plus years, and those subgroups contained 148, 28 and 57 TCR-sequenced participants, respectively. A total of 230 to 250 trial participants underwent TCR sequencing, of whom about 210 received two doses of AZD1222 and 26 received two doses of the MenACWY control vaccine. Paper-wide results and their limitations: Most participants were white British and females outnumbered males, and the authors suggested that clonal diversity may have been underestimated. Spike-specific TCR breadth and depth rose significantly after two AZD1222 doses compared with day 0 and with MenACWY recipients. The 56-69-year group was small, and its depth increase did not reach significance, likely because of low power. Vaccine-associated CD4 TCRs spanned the whole spike protein, with dominant responses in regions 160-218 and 743-854. Reportedly, almost half of the unique spike-specific TCRs recognized epitopes lying outside the regions that are mutated in the B.1.351 and B.1.1.7 variants. Only five to seven AZD1222 recipients were SARS-CoV-2 seropositive at baseline, limiting conclusions about previously exposed vaccinees. Because no day 14 peak-response samples were available, repertoires were characterized only after the peak T cell response.

The CDR3 regions of human TCRbeta chains were analyzed by immunosequencing. The study's own analysis went as follows. TCRs in the repertoires were compared against a reference library of SARS-CoV-2-specific TCRs that had been generated with the MIRA antigen-specificity platform. Breadth was defined as the fraction of unique TCRs that were SARS-CoV-2-associated. Depth was defined as the fraction of total T cells that were SARS-CoV-2-associated. Using the MIRA data, every spike-specific TCR was mapped to the spike region that the TCR reacted to and assigned to either a CD4 or a CD8 class. Log10-transformed breadth and depth values were compared by one-way ANOVA with Sidak's multiple comparisons tests. In TCRdb, the immuneACCESS table is reduced to in-frame sequences with V and J assigned. These tables do not hold every clone; where another copy was compared, an unresolved V gene accounts for under half, and the others remain unexplained. V and J calls and clone size are given by that table; D and trimming were obtained from the DNA. The sample contains 65,000 to 90,000 clones, 86% of them found a single time. Clones ranked in the top ten supply about 7.7% of the sample.

A word on this clone: Its antigen is unknown. Qualities for individual bases were not recorded, and no much larger clone is one base off.

The time point label corresponds to: baseline before first vaccination. Vaccinee samples were obtained from the UK trials COV001 and COV002, which included a single-blind randomized controlled phase 2/3 trial of AZD1222 (ChAdOx1 nCoV-19) in healthy adults. Trial participant PBMC samples were collected at day 0 and day 28 after the second dose for TCRbeta chain sequencing. Clipping removes 4 bases from V and 8 bases from J, with 7 as the unmatched junction base count. According to the germline V gene, CDR1 reads SGHRS and CDR2 reads YFSETQ. The CDR3 covers 14 residues, taking in both the cysteine and the phenylalanine. Only the CDR3 region is kept as DNA, spanning 42 bases read in frame from base 1.

Rearrangement joined TRBV5-1 to TRBJ1-4; TRBD1 fits 8 bases in the junction. Sequences were derived from peripheral blood, sampled on day 0 of AZD1222 vaccination. The receptor was isolated from an adult in good health. The bases read TGCGCCAGCAGCCCGGGACAGGCGGAAGAAAAACTGTTTTTT. It translates as CASSPGQAEEKLFF.